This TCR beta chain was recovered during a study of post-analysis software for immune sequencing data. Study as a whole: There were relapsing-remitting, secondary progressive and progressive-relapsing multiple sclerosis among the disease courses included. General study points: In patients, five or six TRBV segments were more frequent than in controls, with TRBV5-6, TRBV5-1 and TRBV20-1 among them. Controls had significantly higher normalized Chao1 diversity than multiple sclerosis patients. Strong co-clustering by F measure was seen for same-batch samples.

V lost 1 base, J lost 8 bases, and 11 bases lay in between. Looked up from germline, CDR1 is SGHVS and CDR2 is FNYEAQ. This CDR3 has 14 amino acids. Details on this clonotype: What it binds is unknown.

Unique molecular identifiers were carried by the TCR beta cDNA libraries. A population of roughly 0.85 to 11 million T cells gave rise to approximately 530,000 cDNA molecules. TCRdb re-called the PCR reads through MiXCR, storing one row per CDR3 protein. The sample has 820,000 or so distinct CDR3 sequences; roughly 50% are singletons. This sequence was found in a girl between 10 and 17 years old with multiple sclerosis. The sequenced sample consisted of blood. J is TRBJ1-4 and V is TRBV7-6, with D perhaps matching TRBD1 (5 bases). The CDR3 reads CASSLGQTEEKLFF. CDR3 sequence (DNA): TGTGCCAGCAGCTTAGGACAGACCGAAGAAAAACTGTTTTTT.